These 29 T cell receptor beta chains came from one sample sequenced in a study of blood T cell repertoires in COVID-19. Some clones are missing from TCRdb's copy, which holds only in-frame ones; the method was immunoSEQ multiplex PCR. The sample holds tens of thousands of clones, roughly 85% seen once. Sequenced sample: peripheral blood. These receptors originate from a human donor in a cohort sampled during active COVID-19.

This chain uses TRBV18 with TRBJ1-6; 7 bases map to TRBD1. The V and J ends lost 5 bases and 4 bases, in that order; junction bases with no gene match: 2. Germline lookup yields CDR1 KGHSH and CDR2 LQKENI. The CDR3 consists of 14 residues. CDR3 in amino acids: CASSSDRYNSPLHF. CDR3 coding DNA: TGTGCCAGCTCATCGGACAGGTATAATTCACCCCTCCACTTT.

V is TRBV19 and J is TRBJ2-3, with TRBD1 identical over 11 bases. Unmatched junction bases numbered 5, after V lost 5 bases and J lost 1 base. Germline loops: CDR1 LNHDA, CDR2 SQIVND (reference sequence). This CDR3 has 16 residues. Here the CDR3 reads CASSPGTGGGTDTQYF. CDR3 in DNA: TGTGCCAGTAGTCCTGGGACAGGGGGAGGCACAGATACGCAGTATTTT.

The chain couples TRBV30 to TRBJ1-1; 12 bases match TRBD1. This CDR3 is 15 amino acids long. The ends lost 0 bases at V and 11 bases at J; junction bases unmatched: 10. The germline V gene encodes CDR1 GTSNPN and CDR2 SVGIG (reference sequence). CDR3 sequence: CAWSVQMGQGARAFF. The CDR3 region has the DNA TGTGCCTGGAGTGTACAAATGGGACAGGGGGCTCGGGCTTTCTTT.

Here the CDR3 reads CASSVAPPDTQYF. CDR3 bases: TGTGCCAGCAGCGTAGCTCCCCCCGATACGCAGTATTTT. The chain links TRBV9 to TRBJ2-3; D is undetermined. This CDR3 region has 13 residues. CDR1 is SGDLS, CDR2 YYNGEE, per germline. V was shortened by 0 bases and J by 6 bases, with 8 bases between the two germline ends.

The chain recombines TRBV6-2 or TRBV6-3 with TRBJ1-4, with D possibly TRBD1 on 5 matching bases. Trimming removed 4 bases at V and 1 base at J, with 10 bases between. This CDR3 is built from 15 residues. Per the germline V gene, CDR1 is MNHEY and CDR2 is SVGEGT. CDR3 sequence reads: CASSWGDGTNEKLFF. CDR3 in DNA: TGTGCCAGCAGTTGGGGGGACGGAACTAATGAAAAACTGTTTTTT.

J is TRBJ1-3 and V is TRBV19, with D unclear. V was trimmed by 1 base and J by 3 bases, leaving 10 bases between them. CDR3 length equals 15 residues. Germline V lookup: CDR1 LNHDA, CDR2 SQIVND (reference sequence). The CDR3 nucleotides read TGTGCCAGTAGTATAGGAGCAACGGTTGGAAACACCATATATTTT. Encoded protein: CASSIGATVGNTIYF.

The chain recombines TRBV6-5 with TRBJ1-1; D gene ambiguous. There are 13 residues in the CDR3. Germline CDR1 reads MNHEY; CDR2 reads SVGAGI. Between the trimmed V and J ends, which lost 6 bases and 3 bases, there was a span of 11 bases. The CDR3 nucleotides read TGTGCCAGCAGCATGCGGGTCCACACTGAAGCTTTCTTT. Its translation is CASSMRVHTEAFF.

This CDR3 is CASSLGTGRGYEQFF. CDR3 nucleotides: TGCGCCAGCAGCCTCGGGACAGGGCGAGGGTATGAGCAGTTCTTC. The V and J genes are TRBV4-1 and TRBJ2-1, with 9 bases fitting TRBD1. Germline V gene data show CDR1 as MGHRA and CDR2 as YSYEKL. Trimming took 4 bases from V and 8 from J; bases not matched to a gene: 9. The CDR3 has 15 residues.

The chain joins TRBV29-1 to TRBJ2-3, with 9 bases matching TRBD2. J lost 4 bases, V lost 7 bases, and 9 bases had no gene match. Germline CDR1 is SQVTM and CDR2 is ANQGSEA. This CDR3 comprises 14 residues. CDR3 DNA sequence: TGCAGCGGGTGGACTAGCGCTGGAGCAGATACGCAGTATTTT. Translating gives CSGWTSAGADTQYF.

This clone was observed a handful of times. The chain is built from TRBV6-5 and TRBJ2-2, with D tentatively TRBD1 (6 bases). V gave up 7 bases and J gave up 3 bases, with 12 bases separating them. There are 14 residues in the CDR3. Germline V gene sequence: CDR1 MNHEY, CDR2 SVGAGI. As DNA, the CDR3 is TGTGCCAGCATGATGGACAGTTACACCGGGGAGCTGTTTTTT. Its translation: CASMMDSYTGELFF.

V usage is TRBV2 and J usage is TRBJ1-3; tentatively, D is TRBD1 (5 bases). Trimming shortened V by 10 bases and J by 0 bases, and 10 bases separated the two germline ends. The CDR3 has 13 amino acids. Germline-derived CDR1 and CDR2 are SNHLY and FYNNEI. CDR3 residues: CATQENSGNTIYF. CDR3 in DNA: TGTGCCACACAGGAGAACTCTGGAAACACCATATATTTT.

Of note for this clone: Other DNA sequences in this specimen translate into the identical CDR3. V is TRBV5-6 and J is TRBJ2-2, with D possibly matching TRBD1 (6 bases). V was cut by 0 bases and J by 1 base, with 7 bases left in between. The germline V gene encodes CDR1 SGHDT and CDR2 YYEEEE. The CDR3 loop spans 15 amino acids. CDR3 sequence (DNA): TGTGCCAGCAGCTTGGACAGGGAGAACACCGGGGAGCTGTTTTTT. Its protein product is CASSLDRENTGELFF.

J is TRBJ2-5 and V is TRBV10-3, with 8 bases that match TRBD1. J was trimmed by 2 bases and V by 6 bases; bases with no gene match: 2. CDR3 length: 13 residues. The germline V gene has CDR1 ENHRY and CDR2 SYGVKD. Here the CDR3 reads CAISTGGQETQYF. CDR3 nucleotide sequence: TGTGCCATCAGCACAGGGGGTCAAGAGACCCAGTACTTC.

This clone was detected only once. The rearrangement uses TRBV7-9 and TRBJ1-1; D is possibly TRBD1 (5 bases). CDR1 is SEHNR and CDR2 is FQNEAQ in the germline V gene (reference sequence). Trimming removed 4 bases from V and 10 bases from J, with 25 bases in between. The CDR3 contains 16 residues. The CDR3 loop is CASSSLGGEGDRRAFF. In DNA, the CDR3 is TGTGCCAGCAGCTCGTTAGGCGGGGAAGGGGATCGAAGAGCTTTCTTT.

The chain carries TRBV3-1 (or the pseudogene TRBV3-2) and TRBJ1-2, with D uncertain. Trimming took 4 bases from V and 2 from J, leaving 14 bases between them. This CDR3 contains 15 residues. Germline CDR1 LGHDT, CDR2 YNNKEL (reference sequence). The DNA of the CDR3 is TGTGCCAGCAGCCCTGAATATCAGGAAAACTATGGCTACACCTTC. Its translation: CASSPEYQENYGYTF.

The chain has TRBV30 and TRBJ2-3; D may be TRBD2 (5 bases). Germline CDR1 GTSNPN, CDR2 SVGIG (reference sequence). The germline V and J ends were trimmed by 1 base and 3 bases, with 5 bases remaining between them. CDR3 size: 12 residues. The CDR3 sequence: CAWSERTDTQYF. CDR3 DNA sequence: TGTGCCTGGAGTGAGCGGACAGATACGCAGTATTTT.

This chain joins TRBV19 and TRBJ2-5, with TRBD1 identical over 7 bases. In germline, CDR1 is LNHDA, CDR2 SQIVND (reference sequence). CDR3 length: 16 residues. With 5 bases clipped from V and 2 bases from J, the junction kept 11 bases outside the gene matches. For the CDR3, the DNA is TGTGCCAGTAGTTTACGGCGGACAGGCCAGCAAGAGACCCAGTACTTC. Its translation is CASSLRRTGQQETQYF.

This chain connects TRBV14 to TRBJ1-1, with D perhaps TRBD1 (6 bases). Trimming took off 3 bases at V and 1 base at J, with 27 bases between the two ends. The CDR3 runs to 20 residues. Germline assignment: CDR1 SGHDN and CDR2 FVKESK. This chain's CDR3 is CASSQRWQGRNSYSNTEAFF. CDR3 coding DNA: TGTGCCAGCAGCCAGAGGTGGCAGGGGCGAAATTCCTACTCGAACACTGAAGCTTTCTTT.

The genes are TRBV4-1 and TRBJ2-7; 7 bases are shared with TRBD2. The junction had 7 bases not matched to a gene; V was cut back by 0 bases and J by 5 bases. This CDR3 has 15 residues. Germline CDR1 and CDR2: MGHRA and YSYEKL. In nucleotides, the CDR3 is TGCGCCAGCAGCCAAGATGGGACTACGAAAAACGAGCAGTACTTC. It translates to CASSQDGTTKNEQYF.

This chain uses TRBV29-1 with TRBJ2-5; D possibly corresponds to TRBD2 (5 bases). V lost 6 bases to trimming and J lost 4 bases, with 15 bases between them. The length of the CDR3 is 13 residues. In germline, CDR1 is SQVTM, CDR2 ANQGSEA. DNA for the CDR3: TGCAGCGTCTCAGGACTCTTGGGAGAGACCCAGTACTTC. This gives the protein CSVSGLLGETQYF.

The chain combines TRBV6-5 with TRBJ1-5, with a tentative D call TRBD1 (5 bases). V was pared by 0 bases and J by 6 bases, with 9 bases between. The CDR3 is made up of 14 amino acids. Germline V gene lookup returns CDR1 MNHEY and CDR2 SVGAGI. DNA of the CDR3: TGTGCCAGCAGTTACTCAGGGGAGGTTCAGCCCCAGCATTTT. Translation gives CASSYSGEVQPQHF.

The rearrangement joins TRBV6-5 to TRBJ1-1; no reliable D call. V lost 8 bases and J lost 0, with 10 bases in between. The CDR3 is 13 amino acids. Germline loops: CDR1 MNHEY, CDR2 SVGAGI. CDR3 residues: CASVGNLNTEAFF. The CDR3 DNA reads TGTGCCAGCGTCGGGAACCTGAACACTGAAGCTTTCTTT.

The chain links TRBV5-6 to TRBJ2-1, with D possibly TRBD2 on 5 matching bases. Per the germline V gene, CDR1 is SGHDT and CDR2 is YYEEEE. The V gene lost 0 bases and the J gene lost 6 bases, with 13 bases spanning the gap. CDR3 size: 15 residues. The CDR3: CASSLASGNRNEQFF. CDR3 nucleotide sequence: TGTGCCAGCAGCTTGGCTTCGGGGAACCGCAATGAGCAGTTCTTC.

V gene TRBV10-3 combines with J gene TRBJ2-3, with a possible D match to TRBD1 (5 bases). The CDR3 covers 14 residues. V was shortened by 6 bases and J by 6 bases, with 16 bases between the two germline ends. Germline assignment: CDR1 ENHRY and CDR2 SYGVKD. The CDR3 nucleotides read TGTGCCATCAGCCAGAAGACTGCAGGGGATACGCAGTATTTT. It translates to CAISQKTAGDTQYF.

CDR3: CASSPSPAGKETQYF. The DNA for the CDR3 is TGTGCCAGCTCACCATCCCCAGCGGGGAAAGAGACCCAGTACTTC. The chain carries TRBV18 and TRBJ2-5; 7 positions match TRBD2. J gave up 3 bases and V 2 bases, and 6 bases lay outside the gene matches. CDR1 and CDR2 from the germline V gene are KGHSH and LQKENI. CDR3 length: 15 residues.

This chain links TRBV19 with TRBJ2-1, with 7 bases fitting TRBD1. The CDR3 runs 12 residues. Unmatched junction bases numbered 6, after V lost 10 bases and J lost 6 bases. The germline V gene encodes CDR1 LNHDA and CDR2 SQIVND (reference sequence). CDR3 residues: CATRQGGNEQFF. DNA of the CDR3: TGTGCCACCAGACAGGGTGGCAATGAGCAGTTCTTC.

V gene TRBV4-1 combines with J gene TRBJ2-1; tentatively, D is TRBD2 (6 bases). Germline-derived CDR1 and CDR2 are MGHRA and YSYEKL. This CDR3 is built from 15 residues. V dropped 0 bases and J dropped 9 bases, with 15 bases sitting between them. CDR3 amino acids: CASSQETAGLGEQFF. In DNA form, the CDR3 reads TGCGCCAGCAGCCAAGAGACGGCGGGATTAGGTGAGCAGTTCTTC.

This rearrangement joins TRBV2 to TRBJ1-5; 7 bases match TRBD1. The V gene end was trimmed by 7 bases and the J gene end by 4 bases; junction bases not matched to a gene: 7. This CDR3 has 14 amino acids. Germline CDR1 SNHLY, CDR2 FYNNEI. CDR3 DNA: TGTGCCAGCAAGGCCGGGACAGAAAATCAGCCCCAGCATTTT. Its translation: CASKAGTENQPQHF. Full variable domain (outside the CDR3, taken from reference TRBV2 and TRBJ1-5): EPEVTQTPSHQVTQMGQEVILRCVPISNHLYFYWYRQILGQKVEFLVSFYNNEISEKSEIFDDQFSVERPDGSNFTLKIRSTKLEDSAMYFCASKAGTENQPQHFGDGTRLSIL.

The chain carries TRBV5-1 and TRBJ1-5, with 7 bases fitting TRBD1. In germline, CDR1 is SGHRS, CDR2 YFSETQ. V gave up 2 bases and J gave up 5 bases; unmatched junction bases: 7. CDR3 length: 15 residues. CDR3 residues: CASSLQGTLDQPQHF. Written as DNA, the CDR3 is TGCGCCAGCAGCTTACAGGGGACGCTAGATCAGCCCCAGCATTTT.